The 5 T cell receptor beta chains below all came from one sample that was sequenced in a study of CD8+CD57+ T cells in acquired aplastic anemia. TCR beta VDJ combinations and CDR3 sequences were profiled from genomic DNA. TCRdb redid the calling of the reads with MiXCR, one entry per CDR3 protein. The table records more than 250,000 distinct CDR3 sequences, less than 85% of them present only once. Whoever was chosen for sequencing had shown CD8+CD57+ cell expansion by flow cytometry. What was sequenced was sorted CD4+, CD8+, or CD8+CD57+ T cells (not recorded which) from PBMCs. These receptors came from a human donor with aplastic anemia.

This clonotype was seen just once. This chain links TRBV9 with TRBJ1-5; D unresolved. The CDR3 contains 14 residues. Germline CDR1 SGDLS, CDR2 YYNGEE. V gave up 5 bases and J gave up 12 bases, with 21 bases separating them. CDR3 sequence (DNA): TGTGCCAGCAGTGAAGCATATACGGATCAAGACCAGCATTTT. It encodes CASSEAYTDQDQHF.

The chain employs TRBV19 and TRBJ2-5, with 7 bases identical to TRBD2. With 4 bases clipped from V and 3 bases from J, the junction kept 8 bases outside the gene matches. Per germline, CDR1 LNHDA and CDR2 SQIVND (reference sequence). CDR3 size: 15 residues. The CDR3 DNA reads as TGTGCCAGTAGTACCTCCCAGGGAGGGGAAGAGACCCAGTACTTC. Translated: CASSTSQGGEETQYF.

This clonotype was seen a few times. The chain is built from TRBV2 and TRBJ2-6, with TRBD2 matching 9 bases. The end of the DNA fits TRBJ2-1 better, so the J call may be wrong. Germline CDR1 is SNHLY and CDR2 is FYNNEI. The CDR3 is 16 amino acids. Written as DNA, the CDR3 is TGTGCCAGCAGCGAATCTAGCGGGGAGGGTTTCAATGAGCAGTTCTTC. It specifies CASSESSGEGFNEQFF.

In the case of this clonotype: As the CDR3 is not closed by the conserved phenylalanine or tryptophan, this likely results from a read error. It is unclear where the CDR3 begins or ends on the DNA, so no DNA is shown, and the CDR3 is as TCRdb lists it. The chain's CDR3 is CASSEQRSGAYEQYFV. J is TRBJ2-1 and V is TRBV2; the table's D gene call, TRBD2, was not cross checked with the DNA. CDR1 is SNHLY, CDR2 FYNNEI, per germline. The CDR3 is 16 residues long, ends included.

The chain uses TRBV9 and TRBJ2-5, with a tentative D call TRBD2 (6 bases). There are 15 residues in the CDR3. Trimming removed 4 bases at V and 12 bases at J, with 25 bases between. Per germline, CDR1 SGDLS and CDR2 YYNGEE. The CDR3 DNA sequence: TGTGCCAGCAGCTTAGCTCACGGGACTCAAGAGTTCGAGTACTTC. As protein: CASSLAHGTQEFEYF.